This record concerns one T cell receptor beta chain sequence. This entry is derived from a study of blood T cell repertoires in COVID-19. Across the study: The analysed material was cDNA or gDNA that came from T cells, B-cell-depleted T cells, or PBMCs.

Per the study methods: Quantification of nucleated cells was approximated via reference gene primer amplification. The assay was immunoSEQ multiplex PCR, and TCRdb's table has in-frame clones only and misses some. Clone size and the V and J calls come from that table; the DNA yielded D and trimming. The sample shows 80,000 to 90,000 clones, about 85% of them seen only once. The sequenced material came from peripheral blood. This sequence originates from a woman aged 80 or over with COVID-19, enrolled during active disease.

CDR3 sequence: CASSPRWSFSYNEQFF. The CDR3 bases are TGTGCCAGCAGCCCTCGGTGGTCTTTCTCCTACAATGAGCAGTTCTTC. The chain is built from TRBV13 and TRBJ2-1; D gene ambiguous. CDR1 and CDR2 from the germline V gene are PRHDT and FYEKMQ (reference sequence). This CDR3 contains 16 residues. V was clipped by 5 bases and J by 0 bases, with 14 bases between them.